A single sample is the source of the 10 T cell receptor beta chains below, sequenced in a study of blood T cell repertoires in COVID-19. Only in-frame clones appear in the TCRdb table, and some are missing; sequencing was by immunoSEQ multiplex PCR. The sample yields approximately 360,000 clones, almost 90% seen once. Sequencing was carried out using peripheral blood. The receptors were gathered from a man between 18 and 29 years old with active or convalescent COVID-19.

The chain uses TRBV9 and TRBJ2-2; 12 bases agree with TRBD2. In germline, CDR1 is SGDLS, CDR2 YYNGEE. V shed 3 bases, J shed 1 base, and the junction held 7 bases outside the gene matches. The CDR3 is made up of 18 amino acids. The CDR3 protein is CASSDEPGLAGNTGELFF. CDR3 nucleotides: TGTGCCAGCAGCGATGAGCCGGGACTAGCGGGGAACACCGGGGAGCTGTTTTTT.

V gene TRBV24-1 combines with J gene TRBJ1-5, with D possibly matching TRBD1 (5 bases). CDR3 length: 13 amino acids. From germline, CDR1 is KGHDR and CDR2 SFDVKD. V dropped 4 bases and J dropped 3 bases, with 6 bases sitting between them. CDR3: CATSEGLNQPQHF. CDR3 DNA sequence: TGTGCCACCAGTGAGGGACTCAATCAGCCCCAGCATTTT.

The V and J genes are TRBV11-2 and TRBJ1-1; D is uncertain. The V end was cut by 0 bases, the J end by 1 base, with 9 bases between. The germline V gene has CDR1 SGHAT and CDR2 FQNNGV. The CDR3 is made up of 15 amino acids. DNA of the CDR3: TGTGCCAGCAGCTTAGAGGGAGTGGGGAACACTGAAGCTTTCTTT. Translation gives CASSLEGVGNTEAFF.

The gene calls are TRBV28 and TRBJ2-7; 7 nucleotides line up with TRBD2. The J segment lost 5 bases and the V segment lost 3 bases, leaving 7 bases of the junction unmatched. Germline V CDR1 and CDR2: MDHEN, SYDVKM. The CDR3 totals 14 residues. The CDR3 protein is CASSFGLAVDEQYF. The CDR3, as DNA: TGTGCCAGCAGTTTTGGGCTAGCGGTAGACGAGCAGTACTTC.

This chain connects TRBV6-1 to TRBJ2-1; 9 bases line up with TRBD1. The CDR3 consists of 15 residues. V gave up 3 bases and J gave up 4 bases; unmatched junction bases: 4. Looked up from germline, CDR1 is MNHNS and CDR2 is SASEGT. The CDR3 here is CASSEDRGGYNEQFF. CDR3 nucleotide sequence: TGTGCCAGCAGTGAGGACAGGGGAGGGTACAATGAGCAGTTCTTC.

The chain couples TRBV5-6 to TRBJ2-7, with TRBD2 matching over 9 bases. Germline V gene lookup returns CDR1 SGHDT and CDR2 YYEEEE. The J segment lost 0 bases and the V segment lost 8 bases, leaving 6 bases of the junction unmatched. This CDR3 is 14 amino acids long. The CDR3 DNA follows: TGTGCCAGAAGACTTAGCGGGAGCTCCTACGAGCAGTACTTC. Translation: CARRLSGSSYEQYF.

CDR3 coding DNA: TGCGCCAGCAGCCCCGTGGGACTAGCGGGCACAGATACGCAGTATTTT. Translating gives CASSPVGLAGTDTQYF. The rearrangement uses TRBV4-1 and TRBJ2-3; TRBD2 aligns across 11 bases. V shed 4 bases, J shed 1 base, and the junction held 4 bases outside the gene matches. The germline V gene has CDR1 MGHRA and CDR2 YSYEKL. The CDR3 has 16 residues.

The gene calls are TRBV28 and TRBJ2-1; unclear D gene. The length of the CDR3 is 14 residues. In germline, CDR1 is MDHEN, CDR2 SYDVKM. Trimming pared 6 bases from V and 0 bases from J, leaving 9 bases between. The CDR3 loop is CASRLTSSYNEQFF. The CDR3 DNA reads as TGTGCCAGCAGACTGACAAGCTCCTACAATGAGCAGTTCTTC. Based on the CDR3 plus reference TRBV28 and TRBJ2-1, the full variable domain is DVKVTQSSRYLVKRTGEKVFLECVQDMDHENMFWYRQDPGLGLRLIYFSYDVKMKEKGDIPEGYSVSREKKERFSLILESASTNQTSMYLCASRLTSSYNEQFFGPGTRLTVL.

CDR3 coding DNA: TGTGCCAGCAGCCTAGTCGAATCTGTCCCCAGTGAGCAGTTCTTC. Translation: CASSLVESVPSEQFF. The rearrangement joins TRBV11-2 to TRBJ2-1, with D uncertain. CDR3 size: 15 residues. The V and J ends lost 5 bases and 9 bases respectively, with 20 bases between them. The germline V gene has CDR1 SGHAT and CDR2 FQNNGV.

Only one count was recorded for this clone. This chain uses TRBV3-1 (or the pseudogene TRBV3-2) with TRBJ1-1; D is ambiguous. Per the germline V gene, CDR1 is LGHDT and CDR2 is YNNKEL (reference sequence). The CDR3 covers 15 residues. V lost 1 base and J lost 5, with 14 bases in between. This CDR3 reads CASSQASGVMTEAFF. In DNA form, the CDR3 reads TGTGCCAGCAGCCAAGCCTCCGGGGTGATGACTGAAGCTTTCTTT.